The sample holds a few counts of the clone carrying this T cell receptor beta chain. Its antigen is currently unknown. 13 Jbeta primers and 60 Vbeta primers were used for the PCR. Clones were sequenced by immunoSEQ multiplex PCR, and TCRdb holds only the in-frame ones, with some missing. The data show about 210,000 clones, over 75% seen once. This specimen belongs to a study of cytomegalovirus exposure and HLA in healthy donors. Study-level points and caveats: Trimming of TCR beta V- and J-genes showed a link, identified in a later analysis, to a missense DCLRE1C variant.

CDR3 length equals 15 residues. In germline, CDR1 is SEHNR, CDR2 FQNEAQ (reference sequence). Trimming cost V 5 bases and J 4 bases, with 15 bases left between them. This sequence originates from a boy aged 10-17 years in good health and CMV-seronegative. The chain combines TRBV7-9 with TRBJ2-1; a possible D gene is TRBD2 (6 bases). Sequenced sample: PBMCs. CDR3 in amino acids: CASSRGGTFYNEQFF. CDR3 nucleotides: TGTGCCAGCAGCCGAGGTGGGACTTTTTACAATGAGCAGTTCTTC.